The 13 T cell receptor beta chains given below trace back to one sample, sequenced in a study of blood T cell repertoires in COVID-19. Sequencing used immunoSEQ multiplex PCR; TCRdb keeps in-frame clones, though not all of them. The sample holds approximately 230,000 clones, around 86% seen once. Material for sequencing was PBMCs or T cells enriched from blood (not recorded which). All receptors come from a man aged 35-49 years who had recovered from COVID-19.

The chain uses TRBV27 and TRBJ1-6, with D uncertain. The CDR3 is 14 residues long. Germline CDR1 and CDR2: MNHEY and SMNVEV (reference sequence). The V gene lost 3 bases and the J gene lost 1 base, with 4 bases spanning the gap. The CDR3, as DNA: TGTGCCAGCAGTTTCCGGTCCTATAATTCACCCCTCCACTTT. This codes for CASSFRSYNSPLHF.

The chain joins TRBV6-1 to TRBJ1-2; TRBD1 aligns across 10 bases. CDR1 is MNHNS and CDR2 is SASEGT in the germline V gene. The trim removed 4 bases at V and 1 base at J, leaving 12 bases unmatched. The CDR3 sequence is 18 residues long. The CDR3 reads CASSALRDRGLSNYGYTF. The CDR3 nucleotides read TGTGCCAGCAGTGCACTTCGGGACAGGGGATTGAGTAACTATGGCTACACCTTC.

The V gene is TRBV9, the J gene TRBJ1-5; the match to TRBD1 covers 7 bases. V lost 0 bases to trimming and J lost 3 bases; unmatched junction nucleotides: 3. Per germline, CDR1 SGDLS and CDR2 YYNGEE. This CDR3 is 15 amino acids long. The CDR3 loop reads CASSVDRGPNQPQHF. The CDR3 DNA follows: TGTGCCAGCAGCGTAGACAGGGGCCCCAATCAGCCCCAGCATTTT.

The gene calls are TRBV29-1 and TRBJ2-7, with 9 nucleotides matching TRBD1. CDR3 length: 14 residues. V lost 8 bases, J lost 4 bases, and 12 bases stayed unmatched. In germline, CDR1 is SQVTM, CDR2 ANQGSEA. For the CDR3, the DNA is TGCAGCTTGCCGGGACAGGGTAATTTGTACGAGCAGTACTTC. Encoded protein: CSLPGQGNLYEQYF.

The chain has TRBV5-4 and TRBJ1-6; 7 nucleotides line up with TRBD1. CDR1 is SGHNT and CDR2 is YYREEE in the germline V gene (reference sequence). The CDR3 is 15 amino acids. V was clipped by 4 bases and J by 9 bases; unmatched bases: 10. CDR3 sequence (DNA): TGTGCCAGCAGCCAAGGGACAGCCTACGGTTCACCCCTCCACTTT. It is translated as CASSQGTAYGSPLHF.

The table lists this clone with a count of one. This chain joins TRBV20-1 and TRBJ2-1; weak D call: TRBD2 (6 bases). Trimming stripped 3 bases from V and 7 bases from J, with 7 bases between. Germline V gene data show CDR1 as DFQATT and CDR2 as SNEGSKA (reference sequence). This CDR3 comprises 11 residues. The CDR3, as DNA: TGCAGTGCTAGTGCGGGGAATGAGCAGTTCTTC. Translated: CSASAGNEQFF.

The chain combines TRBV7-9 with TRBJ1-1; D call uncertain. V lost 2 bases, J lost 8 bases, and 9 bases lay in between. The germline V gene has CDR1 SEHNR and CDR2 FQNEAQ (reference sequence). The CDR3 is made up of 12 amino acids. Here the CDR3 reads CASSLMAEEAFF. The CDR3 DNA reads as TGTGCCAGCAGCTTAATGGCCGAAGAAGCTTTCTTT.

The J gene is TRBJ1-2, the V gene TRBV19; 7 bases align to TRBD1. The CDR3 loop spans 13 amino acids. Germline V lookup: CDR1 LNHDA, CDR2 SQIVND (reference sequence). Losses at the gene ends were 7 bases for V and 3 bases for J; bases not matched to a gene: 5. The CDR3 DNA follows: TGTGCCAGTAAGCGACAGGGCCACTATGGCTACACCTTC. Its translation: CASKRQGHYGYTF. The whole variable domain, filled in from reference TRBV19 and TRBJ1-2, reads DGGITQSPKYLFRKEGQNVTLSCEQNLNHDAMYWYRQDPGQGLRLIYYSQIVNDFQKGDIAEGYSVSREKKESFPLTVTSAQKNPTAFYLCASKRQGHYGYTFGSGTRLTVV.

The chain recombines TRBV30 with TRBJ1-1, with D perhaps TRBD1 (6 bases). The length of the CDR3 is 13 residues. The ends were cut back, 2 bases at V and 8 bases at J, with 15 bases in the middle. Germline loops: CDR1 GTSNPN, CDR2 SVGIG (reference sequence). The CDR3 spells CAWSPDSLGEAFF. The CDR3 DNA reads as TGTGCCTGGAGTCCGGACAGCCTAGGAGAAGCTTTCTTT.

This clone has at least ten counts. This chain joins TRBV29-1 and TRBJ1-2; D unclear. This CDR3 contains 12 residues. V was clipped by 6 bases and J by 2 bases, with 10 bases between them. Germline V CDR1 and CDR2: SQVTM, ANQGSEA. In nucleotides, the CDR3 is TGCAGCGTGAGCGGTGGGAACTATGGCTACACCTTC. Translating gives CSVSGGNYGYTF.

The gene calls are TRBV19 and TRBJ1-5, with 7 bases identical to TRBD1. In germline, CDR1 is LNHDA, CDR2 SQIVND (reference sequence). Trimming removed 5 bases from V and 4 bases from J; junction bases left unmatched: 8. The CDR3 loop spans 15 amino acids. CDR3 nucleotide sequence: TGTGCCAGTAGTTTTCTAAAGACAGGGAATCAGCCCCAGCATTTT. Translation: CASSFLKTGNQPQHF.

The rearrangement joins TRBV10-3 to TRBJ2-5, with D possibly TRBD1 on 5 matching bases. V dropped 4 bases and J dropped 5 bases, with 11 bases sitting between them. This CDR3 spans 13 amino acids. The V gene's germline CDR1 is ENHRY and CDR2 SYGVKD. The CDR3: CAISGAGSETQYF. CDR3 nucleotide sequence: TGTGCCATCAGTGGCGCAGGGTCGGAGACCCAGTACTTC.

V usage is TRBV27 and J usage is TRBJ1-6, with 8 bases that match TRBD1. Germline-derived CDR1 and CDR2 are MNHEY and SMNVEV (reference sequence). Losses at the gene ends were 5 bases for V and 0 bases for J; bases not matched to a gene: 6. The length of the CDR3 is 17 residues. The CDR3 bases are TGTGCCAGCAGTGCCCGACAGGGGAGCTCCTATAATTCACCCCTCCACTTT. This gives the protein CASSARQGSSYNSPLHF.